These 20 T cell receptor beta chains originate from one sample sequenced in a study of regulatory T cells in long-lasting Graves disease. Both iRepertoire HTBI primers and Arm-PCR of CDR3 regions were used to build the TCR beta libraries. TCRdb used MiXCR to reprocess the multiplex PCR reads, holding one entry per CDR3 protein. The sample holds approximately 310,000 distinct CDR3 sequences; under 20% are singletons and the top ten take less than 45%. Documented time point: newly diagnosed GD, antithyroid drugs for less than 3 months. PBMC RNA served as the TCR library source. The input for sequencing was peripheral blood mononuclear cells (PBMCs), taken at new diagnosis, from a patient treated with antithyroid drugs. These receptors were obtained from a female donor with Graves disease.

This clonotype was picked up a small number of times. V usage is TRBV28 and J usage is TRBJ2-1; D gene uncertain. Trimming stripped 4 bases from V and 4 bases from J, with 11 bases between. CDR1 is MDHEN and CDR2 is SYDVKM in the germline V gene. This CDR3 has 14 amino acids. CDR3 sequence (DNA): TGTGCCAGCAGTTCCCGACCAGGTTACAATGAGCAGTTCTTC. This encodes CASSSRPGYNEQFF.

Many counts were recorded for this clonotype. V and J are TRBV3-1 and TRBJ2-1, with 13 nucleotides matching TRBD2. The V segment lost 2 bases and the J segment 6 bases; nucleotides outside the gene matches: 1. CDR3 length: 15 residues. CDR1 is LGHDT and CDR2 is YNNKEL in the germline V gene (reference sequence). In DNA, the CDR3 is TGTGCCAGCAGCCAAAGGACTAGCGGGAGCAATGAGCAGTTCTTC. Translation gives CASSQRTSGSNEQFF.

This clonotype was picked up many times. This sequence joins TRBV7-9 and TRBJ1-5, with unresolved D. CDR3 length equals 15 residues. CDR1 is SEHNR, CDR2 FQNEAQ, per germline (reference sequence). V lost 1 base and J lost 5, with 12 bases in between. Written as DNA, the CDR3 is TGTGCCAGCAGCTTAGACCGGGCCGGAGATCAGCCCCAGCATTTT. This translates into CASSLDRAGDQPQHF.

Many counts were recorded for this clonotype. The chain combines TRBV28 with TRBJ2-7, with D hard to call. Germline CDR1 is MDHEN and CDR2 is SYDVKM. The germline V and J ends were trimmed by 2 bases and 2 bases, with 10 bases remaining between them. The CDR3 is 14 amino acids. CDR3 in DNA: TGTGCCAGCAGTTTAGTGGCGTACACCTACGAGCAGTACTTC. Its translation: CASSLVAYTYEQYF.

This clonotype has a handful of counts. The chain joins TRBV19 to TRBJ2-1; 9 positions agree with TRBD2. V lost 3 bases to trimming and J lost 8 bases; unmatched junction nucleotides: 8. Germline CDR1 LNHDA, CDR2 SQIVND (reference sequence). This CDR3 spans 15 amino acids. CDR3 sequence reads: CASSILGLARDEQFF. The CDR3 region has the DNA TGTGCCAGTAGTATTTTAGGACTAGCGCGCGATGAGCAGTTCTTC.

To note about this clonotype: One base away lies a much larger clone, so this may be a sequencing read error. J is TRBJ2-7 and V is TRBV5-1; a weak D match, TRBD2 (6 bases). Trimming cost V 0 bases and J 7 bases, with 20 bases left between them. Germline lookup yields CDR1 SGHRS and CDR2 YFSETQ. The length of the CDR3 is 16 residues. CDR3 sequence: CASSLGVGSAYNEQYF. The CDR3 DNA reads TGCGCCAGCAGCTTGGGAGTCGGGAGTGCCTACAATGAGCAGTACTTC.

The chain carries TRBV24-1 and TRBJ1-4; D possibly corresponds to TRBD1 (5 bases). Germline CDR1 reads KGHDR; CDR2 reads SFDVKD. There are 16 residues in the CDR3. V was cut by 4 bases and J by 0 bases, with 11 bases left in between. The CDR3 sequence is CATSDGDLTTNEKLFF. DNA of the CDR3: TGTGCCACCAGTGACGGGGACCTAACAACTAATGAAAAACTGTTTTTT.

This clonotype was seen ten or more times. The chain couples TRBV7-9 to TRBJ2-7; TRBD2 matches at 8 bases. V was clipped by 4 bases and J by 5 bases; unmatched bases: 7. CDR3 size: 14 residues. Per germline, CDR1 SEHNR and CDR2 FQNEAQ (reference sequence). The CDR3 region is CASSSSGSGDEQYF. CDR3 in DNA: TGTGCCAGCAGCTCGAGCGGGAGCGGCGACGAGCAGTACTTC.

This clonotype has ten or more counts. The chain carries TRBV6-1 and TRBJ2-7, with no clear D. Trimming left V 6 bases short and J 4 bases short, with 10 bases between. The CDR3 extends over 12 amino acids. Germline V lookup: CDR1 MNHNS, CDR2 SASEGT. The CDR3 region has the DNA TGTGCCAGCAGCACGACTGGTTACGAGCAGTACTTC. Protein: CASSTTGYEQYF.

This clonotype was detected once. A far larger clone lies a single base away; this is likely a read error. The chain couples TRBV7-3 to TRBJ2-5; D tentatively fits TRBD1 or TRBD2 (6 bases each). The J call may be incorrect, as the DNA end agrees better with TRBJ2-1. The CDR3 runs 14 residues. Germline CDR1 SGHTA, CDR2 FQGTGA. The CDR3 loop reads CTSSLGLGGREQFF. The CDR3 region has the DNA TGTACCAGCAGCCTAGGGCTAGGGGGGAGGGAGCAGTTCTTC.

At least ten counts were recorded for this clonotype. CDR3 nucleotides: TGCAGCGTTGAGGTTAGCCAAGAGACCCAGTACTTC. This codes for CSVEVSQETQYF. V usage is TRBV29-1 and J usage is TRBJ2-5; D remains ambiguous. Germline lookup yields CDR1 SQVTM and CDR2 ANQGSEA. V lost 3 bases, J lost 1 base, and 6 bases lay in between. CDR3 size: 12 residues. Full variable domain (remainder filled in from reference TRBV29-1 and TRBJ2-5): SAVISQKPSRDICQRGTSLTIQCQVDSQVTMMFWYRQQPGQSLTLIATANQGSEATYESGFVIDKFPISRPNLTFSTLTVSNMSPEDSSIYLCSVEVSQETQYFGPGTRLLVL.

This clonotype was observed a handful of times. The gene calls are TRBV11-3 and TRBJ2-1; D perhaps matches TRBD2 (7 bases). The CDR3 loop spans 16 amino acids. The V gene lost 0 bases and the J gene lost 10 bases, with 19 bases spanning the gap. Germline V lookup: CDR1 SGHNT, CDR2 YENEEA. The DNA for the CDR3 is TGTGCCAGCAGCTTAGATCCGGTTCGGGGGGCAGGGGAGCAGTTCTTC. Translated, it gives CASSLDPVRGAGEQFF.

This clonotype was counted at least ten times. V usage is TRBV27 and J usage is TRBJ2-7; D gene unclear. CDR1 MNHEY and CDR2 SMNVEV come from the germline V gene (reference sequence). CDR3 length: 14 residues. V was clipped by 6 bases and J by 1 base, with 13 bases between them. CDR3 coding DNA: TGTGCCAGCAGAGCTTCAGGACCTTCCTACGAGCAGTACTTC. Amino acid sequence: CASRASGPSYEQYF.

This clonotype was picked up a small number of times. The CDR3 protein is CASSGDPYEQYF. The CDR3 coding sequence is TGTGCCAGCAGTGGGGACCCTTACGAGCAGTACTTC. The chain employs TRBV2 and TRBJ2-7; D tentatively fits TRBD1 or TRBD2 (5 bases each). The V gene lost 4 bases and the J gene lost 4 bases, with 8 bases spanning the gap. The CDR3 totals 12 residues. CDR1 is SNHLY, CDR2 FYNNEI, per germline.

Many counts were recorded for this clonotype. The chain carries TRBV27 and TRBJ2-7; no clear D. Per the germline V gene, CDR1 is MNHEY and CDR2 is SMNVEV (reference sequence). The V gene lost 2 bases and the J gene lost 1 base, with 12 bases spanning the gap. This CDR3 contains 15 residues. CDR3 residues: CASSLRPVSSYEQYF. Here the CDR3 DNA reads TGTGCCAGCAGTTTAAGGCCCGTTAGTTCCTACGAGCAGTACTTC.

V is TRBV2 and J is TRBJ2-7; no reliable D call. The CDR3 length is 17 residues. Germline V gene sequence: CDR1 SNHLY, CDR2 FYNNEI. The germline V and J ends were trimmed by 6 bases and 0 bases, with 21 bases remaining between them. The CDR3 is CASRWGGTFAPSYEQYF. CDR3 bases: TGTGCCAGCAGGTGGGGTGGCACCTTCGCCCCCTCCTACGAGCAGTACTTC.

There are many counts of this clonotype. This sequence joins TRBV19 and TRBJ1-6, with 8 nucleotides matching TRBD1. The CDR3 loop spans 17 amino acids. Losses at the gene ends were 2 bases for V and 13 bases for J; bases not matched to a gene: 16. CDR1 and CDR2 (germline): LNHDA, SQIVND (reference sequence). Here the CDR3 reads CASSIPDRGGGGSPLHF. CDR3 DNA: TGTGCCAGTAGTATACCCGACAGGGGAGGCGGCGGTTCGCCCCTCCACTTT.

This clonotype appeared many times. The rearrangement links TRBV10-3 to TRBJ1-1; TRBD1 might be the D (6 bases). The CDR3 is made up of 14 amino acids. CDR1 is ENHRY and CDR2 is SYGVKD in the germline V gene. V lost 7 bases and J lost 0, with 12 bases in between. CDR3 DNA: TGTGCCATCAACAAGGGACACTTGAACACTGAAGCTTTCTTT. It is translated as CAINKGHLNTEAFF.

This clonotype occurred a few times. The chain joins TRBV3-1 to TRBJ2-5, with D perhaps matching TRBD2 (5 bases). CDR1 and CDR2 (germline): LGHDT, YNNKEL (reference sequence). V was cut by 2 bases and J by 4 bases, with 14 bases left in between. The CDR3 loop spans 15 amino acids. The CDR3 DNA reads TGTGCCAGCAGCCAATCGAGGGTCTACCCAGAGACCCAGTACTTC. Translation gives CASSQSRVYPETQYF.

This clonotype has a count of ten or more. The chain joins TRBV28 to TRBJ1-2, with TRBD1 matching over 8 bases. Germline-derived CDR1 and CDR2 are MDHEN and SYDVKM. The CDR3 spans 14 residues. V was pared by 7 bases and J by 2 bases, with 6 bases of the junction left unmatched. The CDR3 nucleotides read TGTGCCAGCAAGGGGAGACAGGGGAACTATGGCTACACCTTC. It codes for CASKGRQGNYGYTF.